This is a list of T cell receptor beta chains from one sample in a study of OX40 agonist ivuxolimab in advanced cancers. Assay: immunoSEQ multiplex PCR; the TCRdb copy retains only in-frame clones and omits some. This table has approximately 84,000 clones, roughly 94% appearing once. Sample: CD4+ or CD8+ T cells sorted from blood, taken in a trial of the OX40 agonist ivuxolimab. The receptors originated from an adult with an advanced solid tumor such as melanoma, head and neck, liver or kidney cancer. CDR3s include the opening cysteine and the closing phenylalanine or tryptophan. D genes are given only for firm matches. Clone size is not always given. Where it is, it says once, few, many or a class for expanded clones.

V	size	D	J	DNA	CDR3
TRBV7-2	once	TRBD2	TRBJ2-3	TGTGCCAGCAGCCCTACTGGCGGGGGGGCCTTAGATACGCAGTATTTT	CASSPTGGGALDTQYF
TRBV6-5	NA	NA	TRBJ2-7	TGTGCCACGAAGTTATACGAGCAGTACTTC	CATKLYEQYF
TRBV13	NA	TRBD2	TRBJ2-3	TGTGCCAGCAGCTTCTCGCCAGCGGGGATCCAAGATGGTACGCAGTATTTT	CASSFSPAGIQDGTQYF
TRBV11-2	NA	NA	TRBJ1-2	TGTGCCAGCAGCTTAGTGCCAGGGATTTACTATGGCTACACCTTC	CASSLVPGIYYGYTF
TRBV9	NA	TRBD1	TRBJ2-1	TGTGCCAGCAGCGCAACTCCAGGGGGATCCTACAATGAGCAGTTCTTC	CASSATPGGSYNEQFF
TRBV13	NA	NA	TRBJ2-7	TGTGCCAGCAGCTTAGGAATTGGGCAGTACTTC	CASSLGIGQYF
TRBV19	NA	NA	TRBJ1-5	TGTGCCAGTAGCTTAACCGAGTTCGGTCAGCCCCAGCATTTT	CASSLTEFGQPQHF
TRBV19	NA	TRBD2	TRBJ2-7	TGTGCCAGTAGTATTGGTAGCGGGAGTGGCTACGAGCAGTACTTC	CASSIGSGSGYEQYF
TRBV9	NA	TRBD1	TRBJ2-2	TGTGCCAGCAGCGTTACAGGGGGCGCGAACACCGGGGAGCTGTTTTTT	CASSVTGGANTGELFF
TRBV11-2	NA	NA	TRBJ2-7	TGTGCCAGCAGTGGTCCGCTCTCCTACGAGCAGTACTTC	CASSGPLSYEQYF
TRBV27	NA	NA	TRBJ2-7	TGTGCCAGCTCCTTTAGCCCCCACAGCTCTTCCCCCTACGAGCAGTACTTC	CASSFSPHSSSPYEQYF
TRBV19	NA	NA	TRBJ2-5	TGTGCCAGTAGTATCTGGGGGCCAGAGACCCAGTACTTC	CASSIWGPETQYF
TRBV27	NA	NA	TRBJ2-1	TGTGCCAGCAGTCCTCCGGCGTGGATCGCCTACAATGAGCAGTTCTTC	CASSPPAWIAYNEQFF
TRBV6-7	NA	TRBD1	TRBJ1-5	TGTGCCAGCAGTCACGGACAGGCCAGCGGCAATCAGCCCCAGCATTTT	CASSHGQASGNQPQHF
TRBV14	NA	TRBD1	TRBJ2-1	TGTGCCAGCAGCCCTGGCAGGGGGAATGAGCAGTTCTTC	CASSPGRGNEQFF
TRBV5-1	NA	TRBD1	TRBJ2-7	TGCGCCAGCAGCTTGAACAGGGGACCCGACGAGCAGTACTTC	CASSLNRGPDEQYF
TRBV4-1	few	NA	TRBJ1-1	TGCGCCAGCAGCGGTGCAAAGGACACTGAAGCTTTCTTT	CASSGAKDTEAFF
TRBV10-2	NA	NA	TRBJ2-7	TGCGCCAGCAGTGAACTGAACTACGAGCAGTACTTC	CASSELNYEQYF
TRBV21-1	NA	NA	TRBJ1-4	TGTGCCAGCAGCAAAAAATGTGGGACAGGGGGCGGCGAAAAACTGTTTTTT	CASSKKCGTGGGEKLFF
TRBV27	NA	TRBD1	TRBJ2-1	TGTGCCAGCAGTTTGGACAGGGGGGATTACAATGAGCAGTTCTTC	CASSLDRGDYNEQFF
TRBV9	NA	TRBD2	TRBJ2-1	TGTGCCAGCAGCGTCGGGACTAGTCGTAATCATGAGCAGTTCTTC	CASSVGTSRNHEQFF
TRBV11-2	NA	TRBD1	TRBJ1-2	TGTGCCAGCTTTGGGACAGGGCTCCCTGGCTACACCTTC	CASFGTGLPGYTF